This T cell receptor beta chain was captured in a study of blood T cell repertoires in COVID-19. Study at large: From T cells, B-cell-depleted T cells, or PBMCs came the material, which was cDNA or gDNA.

Original processing notes: The authors estimated nucleated cell counts from reference gene primer amplification. Sequencing used immunoSEQ multiplex PCR; TCRdb keeps in-frame clones, though not all of them. The V and J calls and the clone size are those of that table, but D and trimming were determined from the DNA. This table holds more than 300,000 clones, around 87% found once. The V and J ends lost 0 bases and 1 base respectively, with 7 bases between them. Germline CDR1 SGHRS, CDR2 YFSETQ. This CDR3 region has 14 residues. The TCR sequence derives from a woman aged 30 to 39 with COVID-19, enrolled during active disease. The chain combines TRBV5-1 with TRBJ2-5, with unresolved D. What was sequenced was peripheral blood. Here the CDR3 reads CASSLELPQETQYF. The CDR3 DNA is TGCGCCAGCAGCTTGGAACTACCCCAAGAGACCCAGTACTTC.